Below, one T cell receptor (beta chain) is given with its context. The data were taken from a study of CD8+CD57+ T cells in acquired aplastic anemia. J lost 7 bases, V lost 5 bases, and 8 bases had no gene match. Germline V gene sequence: CDR1 MNHEY, CDR2 SMNVEV (reference sequence). This CDR3 is 14 amino acids long. The sequenced patients had an expansion of CD8+CD57+ cells seen by flow cytometry. The blood sampling took place in patients who had so far received no therapy. CDR3 and TCR beta VDJ profiling relied on a genomic DNA template. TCRdb recomputed calls from the reads with MiXCR, one row per CDR3 protein. The repertoire holds 250,000 or so distinct CDR3 sequences, with around 45% as singletons.

The origin of this receptor is a human donor with aplastic anemia. The sequencing input was sorted CD4+, CD8+, or CD8+CD57+ T cells (not recorded which) from PBMCs. The rearrangement uses TRBV27 and TRBJ1-5; 7 nucleotides agree with TRBD1. The CDR3 protein is CASSQTGAGQPQHF. The CDR3 DNA sequence: TGTGCCAGCAGTCAAACAGGGGCTGGCCAGCCCCAGCATTTT.